A selection of T cell receptor beta chains follows, all from one sample in a study of cytomegalovirus exposure and HLA in healthy donors. Data came from immunoSEQ multiplex PCR; TCRdb stores just in-frame clones and leaves some out. Among approximately 160,000 clones, 70% to 85% were seen once, and the ten largest hold 4.5% to 5.5%. The sample consisted of PBMCs. Receptors were obtained from a man younger than 30 in good health and CMV-seronegative. Each CDR3 is given with its conserved first and last residue. D genes are given only for firm matches. Rows give clone size only sometimes, using once, few, many, or a class for an expanded clone.

abundance: NA
v_gene: TRBV30
j_gene: TRBJ1-1
d_gene: NA
CDR3aa: CAWSVRDTEAFF
CDR3nt: TGTGCCTGGAGTGTACGGGACACTGAAGCTTTCTTT

abundance: NA
v_gene: TRBV9
j_gene: TRBJ1-1
d_gene: NA
CDR3aa: CASSLLDSHTEAFF
CDR3nt: TGTGCCAGCAGCCTCTTGGACAGCCACACTGAAGCTTTCTTT

abundance: NA
v_gene: TRBV5-6
j_gene: TRBJ1-2
d_gene: NA
CDR3aa: CASSKAGNYGYTF
CDR3nt: TGTGCCAGCAGCAAAGCCGGGAACTATGGCTACACCTTC

abundance: NA
v_gene: TRBV4-2
j_gene: TRBJ2-1
d_gene: NA
CDR3aa: CASSQVSLAFNEQFF
CDR3nt: TGTGCCAGCAGCCAAGTGTCGCTGGCATTCAATGAGCAGTTCTTC

abundance: NA
v_gene: TRBV18
j_gene: TRBJ2-3
d_gene: NA
CDR3aa: CASSPIGGTFLSTDTQYF
CDR3nt: TGTGCCAGCTCACCAATCGGAGGTACTTTCCTGAGCACAGATACGCAGTATTTT

abundance: few
v_gene: TRBV5-4
j_gene: TRBJ1-3
d_gene: NA
CDR3aa: CASSDRSAGNTIYF
CDR3nt: TGTGCCAGCAGCGACAGGAGCGCCGGAAACACCATATATTTT

abundance: few
v_gene: TRBV4-1
j_gene: TRBJ2-4
d_gene: NA
CDR3aa: CASSQVEVASKLAKNIQYF
CDR3nt: TGCGCCAGCAGCCAAGTCGAGGTAGCGAGCAAGCTAGCCAAAAACATTCAGTACTTC

abundance: NA
v_gene: TRBV5-4
j_gene: TRBJ2-1
d_gene: NA
CDR3aa: CASSLGWRGGSYNEQFF
CDR3nt: TGTGCCAGCAGCTTGGGCTGGCGGGGAGGCTCCTACAATGAGCAGTTCTTC

abundance: few
v_gene: TRBV2
j_gene: TRBJ2-7
d_gene: NA
CDR3aa: CASRRDSYEQYF
CDR3nt: TGTGCCAGCAGGCGCGATTCCTACGAGCAGTACTTC

abundance: NA
v_gene: TRBV6-6
j_gene: TRBJ2-5
d_gene: NA
CDR3aa: CASKVWGGAQETQYF
CDR3nt: TGTGCCAGCAAAGTTTGGGGCGGGGCGCAAGAGACCCAGTACTTC

abundance: NA
v_gene: TRBV7-7
j_gene: TRBJ2-7
d_gene: NA
CDR3aa: CASSARLGYEQYF
CDR3nt: TGTGCTAGCAGCGCCCGACTGGGCTACGAGCAGTACTTC

abundance: NA
v_gene: TRBV7-8
j_gene: TRBJ1-1
d_gene: TRBD1
CDR3aa: CASSWRGAGQGRTEAFF
CDR3nt: TGTGCCAGCAGCTGGAGGGGGGCGGGACAGGGTCGCACTGAAGCTTTCTTT

abundance: once
v_gene: TRBV11-3
j_gene: TRBJ2-7
d_gene: NA
CDR3aa: CASSFGLGGISYEQYF
CDR3nt: TGTGCCAGCAGCTTTGGGTTGGGCGGGATCTCCTACGAGCAGTACTTC

abundance: NA
v_gene: TRBV25-1
j_gene: TRBJ2-1
d_gene: TRBD2
CDR3aa: CASSGYLADEQFF
CDR3nt: TGTGCCAGCAGTGGATACCTAGCGGATGAGCAGTTCTTC

abundance: few
v_gene: TRBV5-4
j_gene: TRBJ1-2
d_gene: TRBD1
CDR3aa: CASSPGDRGLLLDTF
CDR3nt: TGTGCCAGCAGCCCTGGGGACAGGGGGCTGTTGTTGGACACCTTC

abundance: few
v_gene: TRBV5-1
j_gene: TRBJ2-2
d_gene: NA
CDR3aa: CASSLEVGGTGELFF
CDR3nt: TGCGCCAGCAGCTTGGAAGTAGGGGGCACCGGGGAGCTGTTTTTT

abundance: NA
v_gene: TRBV19
j_gene: TRBJ2-3
d_gene: TRBD2
CDR3aa: CASSFMGGRADTQYF
CDR3nt: TGTGCCAGTAGTTTCATGGGGGGGAGGGCAGATACGCAGTATTTT

abundance: NA
v_gene: TRBV6-1
j_gene: TRBJ1-2
d_gene: TRBD1
CDR3aa: CAIHQTGVNYGYTF
CDR3nt: TGTGCCATTCATCAAACAGGGGTAAACTATGGCTACACCTTC